The clone carrying this TCR beta chain was counted a few times. Its antigen is undetermined. The data are from a study of identical twins. Notes on the study in general: High-abundance cord blood beta clonotypes had fewer insertions; memory repertoires showed none. Beta out-of-frame sequences showed weaker excess twin sharing. Diverse VJ usage suggested most zero-insertion clonotypes were not invariant T cells.

Trimming took 2 bases from V and 11 from J; bases not matched to a gene: 2. Germline V gives CDR1 LGHDT, CDR2 YNNKEL (reference sequence). The CDR3 has 12 amino acids. Template switching (which added a universal primer site) was used, and cDNA carried unique molecular identifiers. TCRdb re-called the 5' RACE reads through MiXCR, storing one row per CDR3 protein. The repertoire holds more than 200,000 distinct CDR3 sequences, with 9.4% as singletons. Sequencing was done on a sample of memory (CD45RO+) T cells sorted from blood. The V call is TRBV3-1, the J call TRBJ2-1; 8 bases agree with TRBD1. This receptor was identified in a woman between 18 and 29 years old in good health. CDR3 loop: CASSQRQGQQFF. The CDR3 DNA sequence: TGTGCCAGCAGCCAACGACAGGGGCAGCAGTTCTTC.